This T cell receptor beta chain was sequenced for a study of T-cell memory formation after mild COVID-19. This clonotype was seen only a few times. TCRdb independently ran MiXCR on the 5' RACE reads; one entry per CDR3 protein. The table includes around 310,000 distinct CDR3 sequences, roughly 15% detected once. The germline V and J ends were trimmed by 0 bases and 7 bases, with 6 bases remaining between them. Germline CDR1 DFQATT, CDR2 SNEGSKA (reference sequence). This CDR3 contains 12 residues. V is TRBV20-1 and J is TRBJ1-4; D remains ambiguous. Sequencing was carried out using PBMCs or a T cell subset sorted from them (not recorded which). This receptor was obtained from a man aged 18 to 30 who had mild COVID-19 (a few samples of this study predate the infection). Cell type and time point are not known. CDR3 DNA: TGCAGTGCTAGAGATGGGCGTGAAAAACTGTTTTTT. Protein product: CSARDGREKLFF.